Listed here are 24 T cell receptor beta chains from one sample, sequenced in a study of OX40 agonist ivuxolimab in advanced cancers. Only in-frame clones appear in the TCRdb table, and some are missing; sequencing was by immunoSEQ multiplex PCR. The sample has approximately 100,000 clones; 87% are singletons. Material: CD4+ or CD8+ T cells sorted from blood, obtained in a trial of the OX40 agonist ivuxolimab. These receptors were collected from an adult with an advanced solid tumor such as melanoma, head and neck, liver or kidney cancer.

A word on this clone: The same CDR3 arises from other DNA sequences in this sample as well. This sequence joins TRBV5-1 and TRBJ2-2; D may be TRBD1 or TRBD2 (6 bases each). CDR3 length equals 14 residues. Trimming took 0 bases from V and 7 from J, leaving 10 bases between them. The germline CDR1 and CDR2 sequences are SGHRS and YFSETQ. Here the CDR3 reads CASSLVGGHGELFF. In DNA, the CDR3 is TGCGCCAGCAGCTTGGTTGGGGGGCACGGGGAGCTGTTTTTT.

The rearrangement uses TRBV9 and TRBJ2-7; possible D gene TRBD1, 6 bases. V lost 4 bases to trimming and J lost 3 bases, with 26 bases between them. The CDR3 spans 18 residues. Per the germline V gene, CDR1 is SGDLS and CDR2 is YYNGEE. The CDR3 DNA reads TGTGCCAGCAGCCCGAGCGCAGGGGTCCACTCCTCGTACTACGAGCAGTACTTC. It codes for CASSPSAGVHSSYYEQYF.

Details on this clone: The junction departs from the called germline gene at one end, perhaps through a read error. The CDR3 spells CAGRGTGNAYGYTF. CDR3 nucleotides: TGTGCCGGCAGGGGTACAGGTAACGCCTATGGCTACACCTTC. The chain combines TRBV6-5 with TRBJ1-2; possibly TRBD1 for D (6 bases). Germline V lookup: CDR1 MNHEY, CDR2 SVGAGI. The CDR3 totals 14 residues.

The V gene is TRBV5-5, the J gene TRBJ1-1; D gene unclear. V was shortened by 2 bases and J by 1 base, with 6 bases between the two germline ends. The CDR3 is 13 amino acids. CDR1 and CDR2 (germline): SGHKS, YYEKEE (reference sequence). CDR3 region: CASSFMGNTEAFF. CDR3 in DNA: TGTGCCAGCAGCTTTATGGGGAACACTGAAGCTTTCTTT.

This sequence joins TRBV5-1 and TRBJ2-1; 7 bases map to TRBD2. This CDR3 has 14 amino acids. Germline lookup yields CDR1 SGHRS and CDR2 YFSETQ. Trimming took 4 bases from V and 6 from J; bases not matched to a gene: 7. CDR3: CASSPSGGGNEQFF. The CDR3 region has the DNA TGCGCCAGCAGCCCTAGTGGGGGGGGCAATGAGCAGTTCTTC. Complete variable domain (other parts from reference TRBV5-1 and TRBJ2-1): KAGVTQTPRYLIKTRGQQVTLSCSPISGHRSVSWYQQTPGQGLQFLFEYFSETQRNKGNFPGRFSGRQFSNSRSEMNVSTLELGDSALYLCASSPSGGGNEQFFGPGTRLTVL.

The chain carries TRBV9 and TRBJ1-3; possibly TRBD1 for D (6 bases). V was pared by 8 bases and J by 3 bases, with 27 bases between. Germline loops: CDR1 SGDLS, CDR2 YYNGEE. CDR3 length equals 18 residues. The CDR3 DNA reads as TGTGCCAGTGGTGTGAGGGCAGGGGCTTTGTTCGGTGGAAACACCATATATTTT. This gives the protein CASGVRAGALFGGNTIYF.

The genes are TRBV7-3 and TRBJ2-5, with TRBD2 matching 10 bases. J lost 2 bases, V lost 5 bases, and 2 bases had no gene match. Germline V gene lookup returns CDR1 SGHTA and CDR2 FQGTGA. The CDR3 totals 14 residues. As DNA, the CDR3 is TGTGCCAGCAGCCCAGCGGGGGGGCAAGAGACCCAGTACTTC. It specifies CASSPAGGQETQYF.

The V call is TRBV5-1, the J call TRBJ2-7, with unresolved D. The CDR3 extends over 14 amino acids. Germline V gene lookup returns CDR1 SGHRS and CDR2 YFSETQ. Deletions cut 1 base from V and 2 bases from J, with 10 bases between. The DNA of the CDR3 is TGCGCCAGCAGCTTGTCGGGTTTGGCCTACGAGCAGTACTTC. Its translation: CASSLSGLAYEQYF.

This chain links TRBV27 with TRBJ2-7, with D possibly being TRBD1 (6 bases). The germline CDR1 and CDR2 sequences are MNHEY and SMNVEV (reference sequence). V was trimmed by 5 bases and J by 0 bases, leaving 11 bases between them. This CDR3 has 14 amino acids. The CDR3 DNA reads TGTGCCAGCAGTAACAGGGTTTTCTCCTACGAGCAGTACTTC. Its protein product is CASSNRVFSYEQYF.

This sequence joins TRBV11-1 and TRBJ2-4, with 10 bases that match TRBD1. CDR1 is SGHAT, CDR2 FQDESV, per germline (reference sequence). V shed 5 bases, J shed 13 bases, and the junction held 8 bases outside the gene matches. The CDR3 extends over 13 amino acids. The CDR3 loop reads CASSVRDRGAQYF. The DNA for the CDR3 is TGTGCCAGCAGCGTCCGGGACAGGGGAGCCCAGTACTTC.

V gene TRBV11-2 combines with J gene TRBJ1-5; unclear D gene. The germline V gene has CDR1 SGHAT and CDR2 FQNNGV. The CDR3 is 13 residues long. V was clipped by 1 base and J by 5 bases, with 6 bases between them. Here the CDR3 reads CASSLGMDQPQHF. CDR3 nucleotides: TGTGCCAGCAGCTTAGGGATGGATCAGCCCCAGCATTTT. Full variable domain (missing parts from reference TRBV11-2 and TRBJ1-5): EAGVAQSPRYKIIEKRQSVAFWCNPISGHATLYWYQQILGQGPKLLIQFQNNGVVDDSQLPKDRFSAERLKGVDSTLKIQPAKLEDSAVYLCASSLGMDQPQHFGDGTRLSIL.

The V call is TRBV7-3, the J call TRBJ2-2; possible D gene TRBD1, 5 bases. Trimming stripped 6 bases from V and 0 bases from J, with 11 bases between. CDR1 is SGHTA, CDR2 FQGTGA, per germline. The CDR3 totals 15 residues. CDR3 DNA: TGTGCCAGCAGTTACCAGGGAACGAACACCGGGGAGCTGTTTTTT. Translating it yields CASSYQGTNTGELFF.

The V call is TRBV6-1, the J call TRBJ2-1; D remains unclear. Germline assignment: CDR1 MNHNS and CDR2 SASEGT. The ends were cut back, 3 bases at V and 3 bases at J, with 6 bases in the middle. The CDR3 loop spans 13 amino acids. The CDR3, as DNA: TGTGCCAGCAGTGACTGGGACTACAATGAGCAGTTCTTC. Translating it yields CASSDWDYNEQFF.

Note on this clone: The sample carries other DNA sequences with the same CDR3. The chain carries TRBV19 and TRBJ2-7, with a weak D call TRBD1 (6 bases). Germline-derived CDR1 and CDR2 are LNHDA and SQIVND (reference sequence). Trimming pared 5 bases from V and 2 bases from J, leaving 7 bases between. There are 12 residues in the CDR3. The CDR3 sequence: CASSPGAYEQYF. Here the CDR3 DNA reads TGTGCCAGTAGTCCAGGGGCCTACGAGCAGTACTTC.

The count of this clone is one. The chain has TRBV7-9 and TRBJ2-1; TRBD2 might be the D (7 bases). V was trimmed by 5 bases and J by 7 bases, leaving 21 bases between them. Germline loops: CDR1 SEHNR, CDR2 FQNEAQ (reference sequence). This CDR3 is built from 16 residues. DNA for the CDR3: TGTGCCAGCAGCCCGACGGGGGGCGTAGACTGGAATGAGCAGTTCTTC. This translates into CASSPTGGVDWNEQFF.

V usage is TRBV7-9 and J usage is TRBJ1-6; the D gene is possibly TRBD1 (6 bases). The V and J ends lost 5 bases and 11 bases respectively, with 19 bases between them. The germline V gene has CDR1 SEHNR and CDR2 FQNEAQ (reference sequence). This CDR3 has 15 residues. CDR3 nucleotide sequence: TGTGCCAGCAGCCCTCGACAGGCCCTTGAAGCACCCCTCCACTTT. Protein: CASSPRQALEAPLHF.

This chain links TRBV2 with TRBJ2-3; 9 nucleotides line up with TRBD1. Germline-derived CDR1 and CDR2 are SNHLY and FYNNEI. This CDR3 region has 15 residues. V dropped 6 bases and J dropped 8; count of bases not matched to a gene: 12. The DNA for the CDR3 is TGTGCCAGCAGGCCGGGACAGGGTGTCAAGGGTACGCAGTATTTT. Protein sequence: CASRPGQGVKGTQYF.

The J gene is TRBJ2-7, the V gene TRBV7-2; D remains unclear. Trimming took 1 base from V and 5 from J, leaving 15 bases between them. Germline V CDR1 and CDR2: SGHTA, FQGNSA. The CDR3 totals 15 residues. The CDR3 here is CASSLEFRMGNEQYF. The CDR3 DNA is TGTGCCAGCAGCTTAGAGTTCCGTATGGGGAACGAGCAGTACTTC.

V is TRBV27 and J is TRBJ1-4; D uncertain. Trimming stripped 5 bases from V and 4 bases from J, with 8 bases between. The CDR3 is 13 residues long. The V gene's germline CDR1 is MNHEY and CDR2 SMNVEV (reference sequence). The CDR3 coding sequence is TGTGCCAGCAGTCGTAGCCTTAATGAAAAACTGTTTTTT. As protein: CASSRSLNEKLFF.

The chain couples TRBV7-2 to TRBJ2-7; 9 positions agree with TRBD1. The V gene's germline CDR1 is SGHTA and CDR2 FQGNSA. The CDR3 is made up of 14 amino acids. The V and J ends lost 5 bases and 4 bases, in that order; junction bases with no gene match: 6. CDR3 protein: CASSLRQGGYEQYF. CDR3 DNA sequence: TGTGCCAGCAGCCTCCGACAGGGGGGGTACGAGCAGTACTTC.

This clone was counted a single time. The rearrangement joins TRBV7-9 to TRBJ1-3; D ambiguous. The CDR3 totals 13 residues. Trimming pared 7 bases from V and 2 bases from J, leaving 9 bases between. Germline CDR1 SEHNR, CDR2 FQNEAQ (reference sequence). The CDR3 region is CASIPVAGNTIYF. CDR3 coding DNA: TGTGCCAGCATCCCGGTGGCTGGAAACACCATATATTTT.

The J gene is TRBJ2-7, the V gene TRBV7-2; D is perhaps TRBD1 (6 bases). The CDR3 loop spans 14 amino acids. V lost 6 bases to trimming and J lost 3 bases, with 15 bases between them. Germline CDR1 reads SGHTA; CDR2 reads FQGNSA. CDR3 nucleotides: TGTGCCAGCAGTCTCAACAGGGCCGTCTACGAGCAGTACTTC. Translation: CASSLNRAVYEQYF.

CDR3 in DNA: TGCGCCAGCAGCTTGTCCGGGACTAGAGCGAACGAGCAGTACTTC. Its translation is CASSLSGTRANEQYF. The gene calls are TRBV5-1 and TRBJ2-7; 8 positions match TRBD2. The CDR3 extends over 15 amino acids. CDR1 SGHRS and CDR2 YFSETQ come from the germline V gene. Germline trimming cut 1 base from V and 5 bases from J; bases unmatched to any gene: 8. Using reference TRBV5-1 and TRBJ2-7 for the parts outside the CDR3, the full variable domain is KAGVTQTPRYLIKTRGQQVTLSCSPISGHRSVSWYQQTPGQGLQFLFEYFSETQRNKGNFPGRFSGRQFSNSRSEMNVSTLELGDSALYLCASSLSGTRANEQYFGPGTRLTVT.

The V call is TRBV7-8, the J call TRBJ2-7, with 12 nucleotides matching TRBD1. Trimming cost V 1 base and J 5 bases; bases outside gene matches: 6. The germline gives CDR1 SGHVS, CDR2 FQNEAQ. The CDR3 is 16 residues long. This CDR3 reads CASSLVPGQGAHEQYF. In DNA, the CDR3 is TGTGCCAGCAGCTTAGTCCCGGGACAGGGGGCCCACGAGCAGTACTTC.